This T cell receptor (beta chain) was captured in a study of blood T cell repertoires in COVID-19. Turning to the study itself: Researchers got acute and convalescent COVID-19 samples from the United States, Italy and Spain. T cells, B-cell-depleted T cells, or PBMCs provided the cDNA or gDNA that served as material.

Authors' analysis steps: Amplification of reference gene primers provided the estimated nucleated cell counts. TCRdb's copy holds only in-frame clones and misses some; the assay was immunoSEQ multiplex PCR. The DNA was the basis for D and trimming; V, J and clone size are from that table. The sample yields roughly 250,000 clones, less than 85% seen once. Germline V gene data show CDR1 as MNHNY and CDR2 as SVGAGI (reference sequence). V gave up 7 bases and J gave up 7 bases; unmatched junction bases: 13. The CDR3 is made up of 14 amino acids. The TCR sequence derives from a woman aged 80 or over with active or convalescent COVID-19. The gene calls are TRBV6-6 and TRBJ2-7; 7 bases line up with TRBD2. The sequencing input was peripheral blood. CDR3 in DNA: TGTGCCAGCATCGACCTTGCCCCGGGGGGTGAGCAGTACTTC. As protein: CASIDLAPGGEQYF.